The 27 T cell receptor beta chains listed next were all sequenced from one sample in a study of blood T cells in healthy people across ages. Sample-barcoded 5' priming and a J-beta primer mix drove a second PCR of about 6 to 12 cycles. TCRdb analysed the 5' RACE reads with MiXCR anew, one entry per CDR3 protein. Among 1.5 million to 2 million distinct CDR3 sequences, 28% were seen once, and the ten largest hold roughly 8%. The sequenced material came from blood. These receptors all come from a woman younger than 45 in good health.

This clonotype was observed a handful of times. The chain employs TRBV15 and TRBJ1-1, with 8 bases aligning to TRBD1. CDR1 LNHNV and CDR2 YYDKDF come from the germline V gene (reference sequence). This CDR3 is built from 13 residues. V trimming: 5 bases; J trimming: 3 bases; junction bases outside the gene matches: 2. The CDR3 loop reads CATSPTGDTEAFF. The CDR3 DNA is TGTGCCACCAGCCCGACAGGGGACACTGAAGCTTTCTTT.

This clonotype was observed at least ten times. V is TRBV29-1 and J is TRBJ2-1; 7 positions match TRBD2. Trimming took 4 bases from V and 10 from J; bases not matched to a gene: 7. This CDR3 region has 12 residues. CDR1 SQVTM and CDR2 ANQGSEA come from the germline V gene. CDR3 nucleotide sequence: TGCAGCGTTGGTGGAGGGACTATCGAGCAGTTCTTC. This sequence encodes CSVGGGTIEQFF.

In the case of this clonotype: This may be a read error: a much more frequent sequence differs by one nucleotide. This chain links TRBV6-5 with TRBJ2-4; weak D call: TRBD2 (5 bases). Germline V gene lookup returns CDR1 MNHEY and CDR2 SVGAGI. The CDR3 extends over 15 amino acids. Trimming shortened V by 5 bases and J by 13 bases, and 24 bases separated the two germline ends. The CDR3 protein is CASSSGGLGSYGQYF. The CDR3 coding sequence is TGTGCCAGCAGTAGCGGCGGACTGGGCTCCTACGGGCAGTACTTC.

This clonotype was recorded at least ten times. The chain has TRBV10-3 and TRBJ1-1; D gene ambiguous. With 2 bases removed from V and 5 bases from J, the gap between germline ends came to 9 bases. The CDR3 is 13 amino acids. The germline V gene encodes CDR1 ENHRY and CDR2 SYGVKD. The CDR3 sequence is CAISELSGTEAFF. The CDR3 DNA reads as TGTGCCATCAGTGAGCTCAGCGGAACTGAAGCTTTCTTT.

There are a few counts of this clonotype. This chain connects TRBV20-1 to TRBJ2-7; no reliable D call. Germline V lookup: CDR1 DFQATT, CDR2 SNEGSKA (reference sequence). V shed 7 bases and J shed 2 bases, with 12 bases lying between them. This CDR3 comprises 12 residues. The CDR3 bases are TGCAGTGTCCCTGGCAGAGCCTACGAGCAGTACTTC. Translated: CSVPGRAYEQYF.

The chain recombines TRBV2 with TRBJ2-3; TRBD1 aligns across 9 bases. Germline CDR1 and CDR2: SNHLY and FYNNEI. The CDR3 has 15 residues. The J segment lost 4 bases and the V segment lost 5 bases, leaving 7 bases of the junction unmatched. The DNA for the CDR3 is TGTGCCAGCAGTAAATCGGGACAGGGATCAGATACGCAGTATTTT. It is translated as CASSKSGQGSDTQYF.

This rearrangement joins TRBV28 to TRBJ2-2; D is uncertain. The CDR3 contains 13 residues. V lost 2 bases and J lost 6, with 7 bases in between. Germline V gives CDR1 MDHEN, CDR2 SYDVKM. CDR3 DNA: TGTGCCAGCAGTTTAAACGTTCCCGGGGAGCTGTTTTTT. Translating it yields CASSLNVPGELFF.

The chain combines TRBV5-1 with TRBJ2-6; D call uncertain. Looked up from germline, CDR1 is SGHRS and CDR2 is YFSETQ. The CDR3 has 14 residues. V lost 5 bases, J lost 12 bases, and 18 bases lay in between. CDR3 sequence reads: CASSFRASESVLTF. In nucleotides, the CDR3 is TGCGCCAGCAGTTTCCGGGCCTCCGAGTCCGTCCTGACTTTC. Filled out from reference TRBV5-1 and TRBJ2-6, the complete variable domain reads KAGVTQTPRYLIKTRGQQVTLSCSPISGHRSVSWYQQTPGQGLQFLFEYFSETQRNKGNFPGRFSGRQFSNSRSEMNVSTLELGDSALYLCASSFRASESVLTFGAGSRLTVL.

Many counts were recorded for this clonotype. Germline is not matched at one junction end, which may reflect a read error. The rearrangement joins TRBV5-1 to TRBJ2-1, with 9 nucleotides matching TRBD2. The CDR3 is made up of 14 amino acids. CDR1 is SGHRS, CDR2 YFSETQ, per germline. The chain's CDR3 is CASSPGLAGDEQFF. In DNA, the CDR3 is TGTGCCAGCAGCCCGGGACTAGCAGGCGATGAGCAGTTCTTC.

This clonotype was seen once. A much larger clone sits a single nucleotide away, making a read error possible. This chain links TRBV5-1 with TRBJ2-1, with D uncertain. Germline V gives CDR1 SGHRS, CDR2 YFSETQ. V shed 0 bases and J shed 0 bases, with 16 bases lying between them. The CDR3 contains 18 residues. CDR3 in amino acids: CASSLVLPAASSYNEQFF. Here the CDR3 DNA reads TGCGCCAGCAGCTTGGTTTTGCCAGCTGCTAGCTCCTACAATGAGCAGTTCTTC.

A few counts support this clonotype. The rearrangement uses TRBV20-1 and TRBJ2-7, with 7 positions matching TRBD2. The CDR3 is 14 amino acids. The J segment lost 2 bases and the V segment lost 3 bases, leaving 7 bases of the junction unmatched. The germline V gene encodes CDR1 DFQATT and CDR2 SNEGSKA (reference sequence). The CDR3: CSARRGLAAYEQYF. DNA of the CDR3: TGCAGTGCTAGGCGAGGGCTAGCGGCCTACGAGCAGTACTTC.

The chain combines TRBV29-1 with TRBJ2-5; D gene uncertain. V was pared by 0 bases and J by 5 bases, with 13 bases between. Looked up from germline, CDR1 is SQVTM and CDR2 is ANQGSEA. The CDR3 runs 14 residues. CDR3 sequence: CSVEDRTRRETQYF. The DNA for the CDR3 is TGCAGCGTTGAAGACCGGACGCGGCGGGAGACCCAGTACTTC.

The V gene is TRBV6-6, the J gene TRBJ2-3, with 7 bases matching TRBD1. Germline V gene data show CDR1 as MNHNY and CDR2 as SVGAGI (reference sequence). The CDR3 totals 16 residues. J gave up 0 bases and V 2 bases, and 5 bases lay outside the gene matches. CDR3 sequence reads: CASSYGDSPSTDTQYF. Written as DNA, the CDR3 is TGTGCCAGCAGTTACGGGGACAGCCCTAGCACAGATACGCAGTATTTT.

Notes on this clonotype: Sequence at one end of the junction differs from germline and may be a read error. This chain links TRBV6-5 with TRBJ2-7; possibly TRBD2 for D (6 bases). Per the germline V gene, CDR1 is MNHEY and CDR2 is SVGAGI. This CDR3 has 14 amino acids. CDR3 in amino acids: CAGSRDFSSYEQYF. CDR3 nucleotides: TGTGCCGGCAGCCGGGACTTCAGCTCCTACGAGCAGTACTTC.

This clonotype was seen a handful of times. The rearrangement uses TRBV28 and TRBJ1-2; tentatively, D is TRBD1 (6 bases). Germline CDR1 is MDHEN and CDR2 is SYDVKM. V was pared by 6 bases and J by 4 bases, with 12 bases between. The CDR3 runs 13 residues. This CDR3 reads CASRGTGTYGYTF. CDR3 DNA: TGTGCCAGCAGGGGCACAGGGACCTATGGCTACACCTTC.

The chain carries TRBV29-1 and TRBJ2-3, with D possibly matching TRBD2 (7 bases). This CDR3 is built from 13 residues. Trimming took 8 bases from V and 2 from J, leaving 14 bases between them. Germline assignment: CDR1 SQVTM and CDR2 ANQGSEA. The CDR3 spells CSLWGGATDTQYF. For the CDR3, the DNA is TGCAGCCTCTGGGGGGGGGCCACAGATACGCAGTATTTT.

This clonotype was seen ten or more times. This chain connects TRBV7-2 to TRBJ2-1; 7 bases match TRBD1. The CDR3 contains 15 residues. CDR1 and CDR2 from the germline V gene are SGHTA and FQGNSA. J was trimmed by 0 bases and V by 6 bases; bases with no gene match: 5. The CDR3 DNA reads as TGTGCCAGCAGTCGGGGACAGAGCTCCTACAATGAGCAGTTCTTC. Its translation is CASSRGQSSYNEQFF.

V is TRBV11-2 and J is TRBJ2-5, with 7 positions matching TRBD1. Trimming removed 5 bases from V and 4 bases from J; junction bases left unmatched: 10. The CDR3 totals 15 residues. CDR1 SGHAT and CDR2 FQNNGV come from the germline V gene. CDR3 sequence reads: CASSQGQLYRETQYF. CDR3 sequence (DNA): TGTGCCAGCAGCCAGGGACAGCTGTACCGAGAGACCCAGTACTTC.

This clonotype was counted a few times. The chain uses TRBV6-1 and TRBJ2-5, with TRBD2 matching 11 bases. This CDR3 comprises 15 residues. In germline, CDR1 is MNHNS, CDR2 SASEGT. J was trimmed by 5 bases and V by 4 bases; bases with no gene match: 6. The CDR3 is CASSVRLAGTETQYF. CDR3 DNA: TGTGCCAGCAGTGTACGACTAGCGGGGACGGAGACCCAGTACTTC.

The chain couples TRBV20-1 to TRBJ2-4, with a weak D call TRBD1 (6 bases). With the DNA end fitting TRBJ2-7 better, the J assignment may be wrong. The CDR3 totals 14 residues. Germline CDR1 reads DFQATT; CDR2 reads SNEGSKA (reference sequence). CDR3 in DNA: TGCAGTGCTACTGACAGGACCTACTCCTACGAGCAGTACTTC. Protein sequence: CSATDRTYSYEQYF.

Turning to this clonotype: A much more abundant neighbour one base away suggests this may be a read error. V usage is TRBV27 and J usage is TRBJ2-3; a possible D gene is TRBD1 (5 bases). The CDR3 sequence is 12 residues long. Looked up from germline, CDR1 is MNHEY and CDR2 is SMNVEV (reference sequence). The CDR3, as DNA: TGTGCCGGCAGGGCTGGCACAGATACGCAGTATTTT. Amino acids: CAGRAGTDTQYF.

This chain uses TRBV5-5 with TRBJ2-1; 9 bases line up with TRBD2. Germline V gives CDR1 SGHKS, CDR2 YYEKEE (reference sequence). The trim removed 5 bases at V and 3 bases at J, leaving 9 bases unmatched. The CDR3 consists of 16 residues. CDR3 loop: CASSEGSGGLYNEQFF. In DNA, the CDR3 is TGTGCCAGCAGTGAAGGGAGCGGGGGGCTCTACAATGAGCAGTTCTTC.

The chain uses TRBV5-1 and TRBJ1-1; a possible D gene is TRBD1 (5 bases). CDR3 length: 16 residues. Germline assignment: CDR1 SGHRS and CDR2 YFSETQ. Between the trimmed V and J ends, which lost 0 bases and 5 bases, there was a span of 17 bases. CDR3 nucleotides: TGCGCCAGCAGCTTGGCCGGGACGGGGTCGGGGACTGAAGCTTTCTTT. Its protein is CASSLAGTGSGTEAFF.

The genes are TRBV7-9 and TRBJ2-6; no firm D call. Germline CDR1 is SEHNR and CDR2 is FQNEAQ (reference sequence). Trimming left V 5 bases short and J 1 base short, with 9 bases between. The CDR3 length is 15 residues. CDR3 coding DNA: TGTGCCAGCAGCATGCTGGGTTCTGGGGCCAACGTCCTGACTTTC. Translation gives CASSMLGSGANVLTF.

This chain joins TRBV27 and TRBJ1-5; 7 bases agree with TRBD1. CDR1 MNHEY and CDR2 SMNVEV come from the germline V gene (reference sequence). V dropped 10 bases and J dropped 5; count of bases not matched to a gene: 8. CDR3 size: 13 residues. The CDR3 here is CATKRQGDQPQHF. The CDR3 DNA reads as TGTGCCACCAAACGACAGGGTGATCAGCCCCAGCATTTT.

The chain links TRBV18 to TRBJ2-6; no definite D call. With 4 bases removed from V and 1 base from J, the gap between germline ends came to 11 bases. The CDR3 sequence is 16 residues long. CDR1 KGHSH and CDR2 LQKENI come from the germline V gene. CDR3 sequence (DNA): TGTGCCAGCTCACTAACTTTCTTATCTGGGGCCAACGTCCTGACTTTC. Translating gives CASSLTFLSGANVLTF.

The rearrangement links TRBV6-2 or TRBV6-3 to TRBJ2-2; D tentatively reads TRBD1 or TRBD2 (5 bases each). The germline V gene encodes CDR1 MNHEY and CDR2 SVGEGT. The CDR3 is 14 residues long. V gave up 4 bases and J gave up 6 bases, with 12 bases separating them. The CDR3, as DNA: TGTGCCAGCAGTTCCAGCCGGGACGCCGGGGAGCTGTTTTTT. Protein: CASSSSRDAGELFF.